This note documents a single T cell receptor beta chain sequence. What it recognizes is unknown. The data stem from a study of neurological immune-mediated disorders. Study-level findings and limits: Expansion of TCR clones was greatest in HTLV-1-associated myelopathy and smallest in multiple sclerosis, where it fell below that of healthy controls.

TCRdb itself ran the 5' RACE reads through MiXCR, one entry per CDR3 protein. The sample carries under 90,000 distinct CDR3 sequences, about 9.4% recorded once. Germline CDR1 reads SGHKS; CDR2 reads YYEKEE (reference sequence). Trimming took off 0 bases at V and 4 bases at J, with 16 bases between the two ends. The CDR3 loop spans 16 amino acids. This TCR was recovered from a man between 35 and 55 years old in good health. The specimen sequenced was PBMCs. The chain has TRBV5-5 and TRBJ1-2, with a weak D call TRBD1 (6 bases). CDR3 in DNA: TGTGCCAGCAGCTTGGCCGTGGCAGGGGATAGCTATGGCTACACCTTC. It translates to CASSLAVAGDSYGYTF.